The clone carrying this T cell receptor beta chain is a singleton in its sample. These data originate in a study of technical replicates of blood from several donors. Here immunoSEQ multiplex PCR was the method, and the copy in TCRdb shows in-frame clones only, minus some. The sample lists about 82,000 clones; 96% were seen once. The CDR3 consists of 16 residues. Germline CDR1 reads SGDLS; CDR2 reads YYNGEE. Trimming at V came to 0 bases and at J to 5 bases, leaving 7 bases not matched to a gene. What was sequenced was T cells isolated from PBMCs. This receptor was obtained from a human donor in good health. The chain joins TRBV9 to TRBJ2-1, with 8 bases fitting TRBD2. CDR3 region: CASSVGSGSAHNEQFF. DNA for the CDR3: TGTGCCAGCAGCGTAGGAAGCGGGAGCGCCCACAATGAGCAGTTCTTC. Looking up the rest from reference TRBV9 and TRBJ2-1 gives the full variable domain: DSGVTQTPKHLITATGQRVTLRCSPRSGDLSVYWYQQSLDQGLQFLIQYYNGEERAKGNILERFSAQQFPDLHSELNLSSLELGDSALYFCASSVGSGSAHNEQFFGPGTRLTVL.